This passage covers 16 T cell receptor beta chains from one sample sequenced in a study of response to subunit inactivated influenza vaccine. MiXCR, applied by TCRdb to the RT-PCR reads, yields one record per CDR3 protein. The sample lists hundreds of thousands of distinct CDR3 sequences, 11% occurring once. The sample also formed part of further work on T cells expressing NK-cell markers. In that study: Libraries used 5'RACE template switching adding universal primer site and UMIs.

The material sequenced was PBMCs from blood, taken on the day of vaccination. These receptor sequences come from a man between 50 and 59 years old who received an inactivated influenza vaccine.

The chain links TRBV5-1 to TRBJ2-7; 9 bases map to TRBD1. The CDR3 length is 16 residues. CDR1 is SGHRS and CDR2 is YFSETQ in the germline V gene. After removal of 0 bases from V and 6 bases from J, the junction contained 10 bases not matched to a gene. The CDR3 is CASSLGYRGQGSEQYF. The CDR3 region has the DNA TGCGCCAGCAGCTTGGGGTACAGGGGGCAGGGCAGCGAGCAGTACTTC.

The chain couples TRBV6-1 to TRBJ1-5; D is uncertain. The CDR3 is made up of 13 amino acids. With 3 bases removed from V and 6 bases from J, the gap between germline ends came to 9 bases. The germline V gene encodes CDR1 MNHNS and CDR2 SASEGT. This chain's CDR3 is CASSDGGVQPQHF. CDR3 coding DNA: TGTGCCAGCAGTGATGGTGGGGTTCAGCCCCAGCATTTT.

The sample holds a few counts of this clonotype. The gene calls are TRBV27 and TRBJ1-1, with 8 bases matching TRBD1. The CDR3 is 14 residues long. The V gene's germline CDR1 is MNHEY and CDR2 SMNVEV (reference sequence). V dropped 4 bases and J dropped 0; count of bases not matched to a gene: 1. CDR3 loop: CASSWDRMNTEAFF. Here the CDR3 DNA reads TGTGCCAGCAGTTGGGACAGGATGAACACTGAAGCTTTCTTT.

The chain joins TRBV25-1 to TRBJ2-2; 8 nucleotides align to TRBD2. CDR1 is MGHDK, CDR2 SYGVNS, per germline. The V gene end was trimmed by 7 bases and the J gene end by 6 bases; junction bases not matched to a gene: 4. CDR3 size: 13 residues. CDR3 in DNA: TGTGCCAGCACCGGGAGGGCTGCCGGGGAGCTGTTTTTT. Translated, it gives CASTGRAAGELFF.

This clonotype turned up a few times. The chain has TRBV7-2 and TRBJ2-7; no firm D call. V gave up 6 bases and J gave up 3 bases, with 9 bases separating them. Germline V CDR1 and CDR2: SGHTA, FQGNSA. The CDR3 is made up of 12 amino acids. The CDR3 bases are TGTGCCAGCAGTCGACCCGACTACGAGCAGTACTTC. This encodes CASSRPDYEQYF.

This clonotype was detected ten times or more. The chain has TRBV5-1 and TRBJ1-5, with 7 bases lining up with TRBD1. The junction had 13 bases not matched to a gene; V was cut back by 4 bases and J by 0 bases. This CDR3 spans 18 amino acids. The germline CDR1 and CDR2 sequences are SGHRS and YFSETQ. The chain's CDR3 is CASSVDTGVPYSNQPQHF. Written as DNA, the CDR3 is TGCGCCAGCAGCGTCGACACAGGGGTCCCTTATAGCAATCAGCCCCAGCATTTT.

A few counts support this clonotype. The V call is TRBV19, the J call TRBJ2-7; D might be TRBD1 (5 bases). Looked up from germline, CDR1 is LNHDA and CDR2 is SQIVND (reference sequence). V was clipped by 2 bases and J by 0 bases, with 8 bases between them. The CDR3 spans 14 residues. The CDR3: CASSIRGYSYEQYF. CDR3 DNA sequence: TGTGCCAGTAGTATAAGGGGTTACTCCTACGAGCAGTACTTC.

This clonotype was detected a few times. As DNA, the CDR3 is TGTGCCAGCAGTTACAGCGGAGTCCAAGAGACCCAGTACTTC. It yields the protein CASSYSGVQETQYF. The V call is TRBV12-3 or TRBV12-4, the J call TRBJ2-5; D is perhaps TRBD2 (5 bases). The V end was cut by 4 bases, the J end by 1 base, with 10 bases between. The CDR3 contains 14 residues.

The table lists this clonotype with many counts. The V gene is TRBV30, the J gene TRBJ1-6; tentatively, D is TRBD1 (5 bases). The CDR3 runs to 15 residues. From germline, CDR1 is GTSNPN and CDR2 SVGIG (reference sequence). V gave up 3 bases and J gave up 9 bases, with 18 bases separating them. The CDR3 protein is CAWSWDVGGGSPLHF. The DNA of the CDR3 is TGTGCCTGGAGCTGGGACGTCGGGGGTGGTTCACCCCTCCACTTT.

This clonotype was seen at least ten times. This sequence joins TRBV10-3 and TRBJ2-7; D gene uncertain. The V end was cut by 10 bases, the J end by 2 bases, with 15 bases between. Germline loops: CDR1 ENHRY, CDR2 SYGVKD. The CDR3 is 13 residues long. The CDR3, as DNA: TGTGCCACCTCTGACAAATTTCCCTACGAGCAGTACTTC. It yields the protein CATSDKFPYEQYF.

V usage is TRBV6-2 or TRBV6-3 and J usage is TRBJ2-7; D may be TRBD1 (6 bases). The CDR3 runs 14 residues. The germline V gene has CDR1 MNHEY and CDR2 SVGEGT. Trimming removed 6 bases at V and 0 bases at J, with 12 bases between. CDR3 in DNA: TGTGCCAGCAGATCCGGACAGCTCTCCTACGAGCAGTACTTC. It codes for CASRSGQLSYEQYF.

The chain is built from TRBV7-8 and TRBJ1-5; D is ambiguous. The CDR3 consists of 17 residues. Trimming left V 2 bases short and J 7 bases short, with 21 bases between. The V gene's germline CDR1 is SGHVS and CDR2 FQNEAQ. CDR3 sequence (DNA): TGTGCCAGCAGCTTAACCCTTGGGCGGGCAACGGGACAGCCCCAGCATTTT. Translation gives CASSLTLGRATGQPQHF.

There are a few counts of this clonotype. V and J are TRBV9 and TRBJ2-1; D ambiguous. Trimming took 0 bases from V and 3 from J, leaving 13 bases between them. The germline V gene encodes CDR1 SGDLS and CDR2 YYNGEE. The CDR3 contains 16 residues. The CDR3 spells CASSVGSSSDYNEQFF. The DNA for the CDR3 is TGTGCCAGCAGCGTAGGTAGCTCGTCCGACTACAATGAGCAGTTCTTC.

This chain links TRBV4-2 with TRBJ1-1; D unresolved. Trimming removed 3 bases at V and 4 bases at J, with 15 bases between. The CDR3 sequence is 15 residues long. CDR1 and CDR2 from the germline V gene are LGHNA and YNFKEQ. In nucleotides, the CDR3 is TGTGCCAGCAGCCATGAGGGAGATTATGGCACTGAAGCTTTCTTT. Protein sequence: CASSHEGDYGTEAFF.

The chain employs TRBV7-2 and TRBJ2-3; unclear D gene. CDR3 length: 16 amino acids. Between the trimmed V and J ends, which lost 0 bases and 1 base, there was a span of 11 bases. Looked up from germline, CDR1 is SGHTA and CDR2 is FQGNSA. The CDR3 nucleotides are TGTGCCAGCAGCTTAGCGGGTCTTGGGGGCACAGATACGCAGTATTTT. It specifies CASSLAGLGGTDTQYF.

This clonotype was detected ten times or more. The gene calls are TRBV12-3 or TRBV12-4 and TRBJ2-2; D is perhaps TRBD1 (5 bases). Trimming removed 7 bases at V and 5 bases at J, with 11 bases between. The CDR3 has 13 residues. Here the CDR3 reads CASMLQGTGELFF. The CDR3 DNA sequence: TGTGCCAGCATGTTGCAGGGAACCGGGGAGCTGTTTTTT.